This T cell receptor (beta chain) was identified in a study of cytomegalovirus exposure and HLA in healthy donors. General study points: Several of the most significant clusters appeared, in a later analysis, to be linked to common viral pathogens. TCR beta V- and J-gene trimming, according to a later analysis, was linked to a missense DCLRE1C variant.

The CDR3 is made up of 15 amino acids. Trimming shortened V by 3 bases and J by 3 bases, and 15 bases separated the two germline ends. CDR1 is MNHEY and CDR2 is SVGAGI in the germline V gene. Details on this clone: The antigen remains unidentified.

Amplification used 60 Vbeta primers and 13 Jbeta primers. TCRdb keeps only in-frame clones here, not all; method: immunoSEQ multiplex PCR. Of 120,000 or so clones listed, roughly 78% are singletons. This chain links TRBV6-5 with TRBJ2-7; D gene uncertain. The clonotype originates from a man under 40 in good health and CMV-seropositive. The specimen was PBMCs. As DNA, the CDR3 is TGTGCCAGCAGTTATAAATCCGCACACAGCTACGAGCAGTACTTC. Residues: CASSYKSAHSYEQYF.